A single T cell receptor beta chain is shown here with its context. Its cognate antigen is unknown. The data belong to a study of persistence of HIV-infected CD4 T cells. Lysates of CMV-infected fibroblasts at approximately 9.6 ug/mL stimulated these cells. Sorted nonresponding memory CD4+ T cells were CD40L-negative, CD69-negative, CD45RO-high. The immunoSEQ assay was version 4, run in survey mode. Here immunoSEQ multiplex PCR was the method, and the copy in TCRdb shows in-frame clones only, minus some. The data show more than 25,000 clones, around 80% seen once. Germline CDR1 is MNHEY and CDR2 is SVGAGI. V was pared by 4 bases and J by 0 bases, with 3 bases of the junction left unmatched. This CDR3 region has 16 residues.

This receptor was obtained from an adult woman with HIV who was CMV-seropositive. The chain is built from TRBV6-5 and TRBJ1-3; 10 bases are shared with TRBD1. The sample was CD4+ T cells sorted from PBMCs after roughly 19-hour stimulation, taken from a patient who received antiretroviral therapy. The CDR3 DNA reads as TGTGCCAGCAGTTTCGGGACAGGGGACTCTGGAAACACCATATATTTT. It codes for CASSFGTGDSGNTIYF.